This T cell receptor beta chain is drawn from a study of OX40 agonist ivuxolimab in advanced cancers. This CDR3 contains 17 residues. Germline assignment: CDR1 MGHRA and CDR2 YSYEKL. V was clipped by 1 base and J by 1 base, with 13 bases between them. Sequencing was performed with immunoSEQ multiplex PCR; in TCRdb, only in-frame clones are kept and a portion is missing. The data contain some 50,000 clones, 88% of them singletons. This sample comprised CD4+ or CD8+ T cells sorted from blood, obtained in a trial of the OX40 agonist ivuxolimab. This chain connects TRBV4-1 to TRBJ2-2; D is undetermined. The receptor comes from an adult with an advanced solid tumor such as melanoma, head and neck, liver or kidney cancer. CDR3 amino acids: CASSQVEGQKNTGELFF. The CDR3 DNA reads as TGCGCCAGCAGCCAAGTTGAAGGGCAGAAGAACACCGGGGAGCTGTTTTTT.